This T cell receptor beta chain appears in the sequencing data of a study of blood T cell repertoires in COVID-19. Study-level background: Specimens from acute and convalescent COVID-19 originated in the United States, Italy and Spain. From T cells, B-cell-depleted T cells, or PBMCs came the material, which was cDNA or gDNA.

The CDR3 totals 12 residues. V was cut by 7 bases and J by 0 bases, with 3 bases left in between. This clone was counted only a few times. Per the authors' pipeline: The assay estimated nucleated cells by amplifying reference gene primers. TCRdb's copy holds only in-frame clones and misses some; the assay was immunoSEQ multiplex PCR. V and J calls plus clone size are reproduced from that table; the DNA served to infer D and trimming. Among 100,000 to 120,000 clones listed, approximately 85% were seen once. This chain uses TRBV12-3 or TRBV12-4 with TRBJ2-2; D gene unclear. The sequenced sample was peripheral blood. The TCR sequence derives from an older woman with acute or convalescent COVID-19. CDR3 in DNA: TGTGCCAGCACTACGAACACCGGGGAGCTGTTTTTT. It specifies CASTTNTGELFF.